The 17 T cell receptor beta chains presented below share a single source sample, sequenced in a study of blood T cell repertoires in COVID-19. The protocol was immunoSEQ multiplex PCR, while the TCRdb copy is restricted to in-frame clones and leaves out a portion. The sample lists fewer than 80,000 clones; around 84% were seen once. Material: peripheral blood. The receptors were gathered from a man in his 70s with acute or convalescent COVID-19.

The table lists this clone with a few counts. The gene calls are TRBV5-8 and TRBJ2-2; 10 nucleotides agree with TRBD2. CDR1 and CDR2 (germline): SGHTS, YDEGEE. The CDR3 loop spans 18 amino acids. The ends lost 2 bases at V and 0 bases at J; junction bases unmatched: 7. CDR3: CASSFTGLAHANTGELFF. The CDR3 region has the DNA TGTGCCAGCAGCTTCACGGGACTAGCGCACGCGAACACCGGGGAGCTGTTTTTT. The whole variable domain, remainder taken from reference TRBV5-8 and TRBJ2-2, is EAGVTQSPTHLIKTRGQQATLRCSPISGHTSVYWYQQALGLGLQFLLWYDEGEERNRGNFPPRFSGRQFPNYSSELNVNALELEDSALYLCASSFTGLAHANTGELFFGEGSRLTVL.

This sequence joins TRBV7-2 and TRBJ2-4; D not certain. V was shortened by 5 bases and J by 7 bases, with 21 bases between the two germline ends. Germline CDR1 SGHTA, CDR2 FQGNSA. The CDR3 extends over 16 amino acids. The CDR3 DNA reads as TGTGCCAGCAGCGCACATAACCCGGCAGCGAGGAACATTCAGTACTTC. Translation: CASSAHNPAARNIQYF.

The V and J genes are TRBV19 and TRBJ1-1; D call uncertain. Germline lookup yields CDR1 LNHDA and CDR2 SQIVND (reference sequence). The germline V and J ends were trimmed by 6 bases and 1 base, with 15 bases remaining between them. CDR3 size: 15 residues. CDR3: CASRIRGSWNTEAFF. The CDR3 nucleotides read TGTGCCAGTAGGATCCGAGGCTCTTGGAACACTGAAGCTTTCTTT.

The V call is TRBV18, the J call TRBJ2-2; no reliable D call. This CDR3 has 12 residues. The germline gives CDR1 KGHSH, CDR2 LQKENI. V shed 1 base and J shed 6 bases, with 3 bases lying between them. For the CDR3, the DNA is TGTGCCAGCTCACCACGAGCCGGGGAGCTGTTTTTT. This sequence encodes CASSPRAGELFF.

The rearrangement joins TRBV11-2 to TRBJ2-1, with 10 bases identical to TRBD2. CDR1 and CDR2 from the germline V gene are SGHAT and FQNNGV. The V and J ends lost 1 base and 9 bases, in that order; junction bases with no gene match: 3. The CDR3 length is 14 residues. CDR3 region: CASSLASGGAEQFF. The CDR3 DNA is TGTGCCAGCAGCTTAGCAAGCGGGGGGGCTGAGCAGTTCTTC.

The CDR3 loop reads CATSRTRGVIGETQYF. The CDR3 coding sequence is TGTGCCACCAGCAGGACCAGGGGAGTGATAGGCGAGACCCAGTACTTC. The chain recombines TRBV15 with TRBJ2-5; TRBD1 is a possible D gene (6 bases). The germline V and J ends were trimmed by 3 bases and 5 bases, with 19 bases remaining between them. This CDR3 comprises 16 residues. Germline CDR1 is LNHNV and CDR2 is YYDKDF (reference sequence).

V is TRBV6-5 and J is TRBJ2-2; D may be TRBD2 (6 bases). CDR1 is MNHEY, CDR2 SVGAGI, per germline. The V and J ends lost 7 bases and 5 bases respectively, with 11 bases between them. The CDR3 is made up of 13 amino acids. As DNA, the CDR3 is TGTGCCAGCACCCCAGCGGGTACCGGGGAGCTGTTTTTT. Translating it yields CASTPAGTGELFF.

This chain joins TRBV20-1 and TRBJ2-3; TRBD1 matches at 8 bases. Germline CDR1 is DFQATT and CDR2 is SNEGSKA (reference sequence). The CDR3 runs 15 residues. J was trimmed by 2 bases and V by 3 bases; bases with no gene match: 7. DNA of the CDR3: TGCAGTGCTAGTAGCCGACAGGGGAACACAGATACGCAGTATTTT. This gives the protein CSASSRQGNTDTQYF.

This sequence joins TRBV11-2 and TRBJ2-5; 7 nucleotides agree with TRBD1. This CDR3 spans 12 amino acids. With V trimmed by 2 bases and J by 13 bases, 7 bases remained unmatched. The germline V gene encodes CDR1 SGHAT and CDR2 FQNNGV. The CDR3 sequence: CASSLWDSQRYF. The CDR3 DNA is TGTGCCAGCAGCTTATGGGACAGTCAGCGGTACTTC.

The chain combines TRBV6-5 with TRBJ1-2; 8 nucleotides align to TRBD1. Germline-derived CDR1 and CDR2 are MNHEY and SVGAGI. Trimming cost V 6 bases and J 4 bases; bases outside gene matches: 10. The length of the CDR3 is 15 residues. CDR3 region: CASRRTGRGSYGYTF. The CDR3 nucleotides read TGTGCCAGCAGGCGGACAGGGAGGGGCTCCTATGGCTACACCTTC.

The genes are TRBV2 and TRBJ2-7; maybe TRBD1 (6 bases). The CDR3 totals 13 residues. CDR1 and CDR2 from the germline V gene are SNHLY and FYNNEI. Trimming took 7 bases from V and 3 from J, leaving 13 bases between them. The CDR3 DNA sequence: TGTGCCAGCAACAGACAGGTCCTCTACGAGCAGTACTTC. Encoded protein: CASNRQVLYEQYF.

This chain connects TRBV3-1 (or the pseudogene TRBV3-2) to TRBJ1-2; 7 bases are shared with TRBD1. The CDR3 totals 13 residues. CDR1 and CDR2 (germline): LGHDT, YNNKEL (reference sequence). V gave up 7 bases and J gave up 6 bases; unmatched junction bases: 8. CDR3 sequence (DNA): TGTGCCAGCACCCTGACAGGGTTTGATGGCTACACCTTC. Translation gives CASTLTGFDGYTF.

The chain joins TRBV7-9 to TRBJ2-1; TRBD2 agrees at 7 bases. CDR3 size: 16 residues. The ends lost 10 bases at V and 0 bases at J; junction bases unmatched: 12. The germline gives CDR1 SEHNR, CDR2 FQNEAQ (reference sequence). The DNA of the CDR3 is TGTGCCACCACATCTGGGGCTAGCGGCTCCTACAATGAGCAGTTCTTC. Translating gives CATTSGASGSYNEQFF.

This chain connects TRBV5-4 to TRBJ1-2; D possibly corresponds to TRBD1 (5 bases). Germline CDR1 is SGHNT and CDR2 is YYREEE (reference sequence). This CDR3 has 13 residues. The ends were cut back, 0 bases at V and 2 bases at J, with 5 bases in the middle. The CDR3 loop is CASSLDRNYGYTF. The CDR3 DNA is TGTGCCAGCAGCTTGGACAGGAACTATGGCTACACCTTC.

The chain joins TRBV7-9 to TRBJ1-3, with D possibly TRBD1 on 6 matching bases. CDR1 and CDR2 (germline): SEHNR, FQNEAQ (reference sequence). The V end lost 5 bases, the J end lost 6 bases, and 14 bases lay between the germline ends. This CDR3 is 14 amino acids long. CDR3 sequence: CASSPDGQLNTIYF. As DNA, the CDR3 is TGTGCCAGCAGCCCGGACGGACAGCTAAACACCATATATTTT.

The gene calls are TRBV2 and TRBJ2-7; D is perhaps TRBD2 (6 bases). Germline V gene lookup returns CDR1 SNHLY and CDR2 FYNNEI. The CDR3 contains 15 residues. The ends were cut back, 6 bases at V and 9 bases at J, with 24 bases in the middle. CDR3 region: CASSQEGVSVSGQYF. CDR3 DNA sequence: TGTGCCAGCAGCCAGGAGGGCGTCTCGGTGTCGGGGCAGTACTTC.

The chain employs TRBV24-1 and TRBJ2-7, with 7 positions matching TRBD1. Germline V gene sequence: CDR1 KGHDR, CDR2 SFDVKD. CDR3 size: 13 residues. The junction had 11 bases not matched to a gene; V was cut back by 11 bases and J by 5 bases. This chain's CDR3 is CAIGDSKINEQYF. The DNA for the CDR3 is TGTGCCATCGGGGACAGTAAGATCAACGAGCAGTACTTC.